The entry that follows covers one TCR beta chain sequence. With 60 Vbeta and 13 Jbeta primers, the PCR was carried out. Method: immunoSEQ multiplex PCR; TCRdb's copy keeps in-frame clones and lacks some. Of about 130,000 clones in the sample, roughly 74% were seen once. CDR1 and CDR2 from the germline V gene are KGHSH and LQKENI. CDR3 length: 14 amino acids. The V segment lost 3 bases and the J segment 6 bases; nucleotides outside the gene matches: 4. This sample is part of a study of cytomegalovirus exposure and HLA in healthy donors. The receptor was derived from a man aged 40-49 years in good health and CMV-seropositive. This chain joins TRBV18 and TRBJ1-2, with 10 bases matching TRBD1. The sequencing input was PBMCs. CDR3 region: CASSPGQGFDGYTF. The CDR3 DNA is TGTGCCAGCTCACCGGGACAGGGGTTCGATGGCTACACCTTC.